The rows below give T cell receptor beta chains drawn from one sample of a study of blood T cell repertoires in COVID-19. Sequencing was performed with immunoSEQ multiplex PCR; in TCRdb, only in-frame clones are kept and a portion is missing. The table has tens of thousands of clones, roughly 85% seen once; the top ten hold under 6%. Sequenced sample: peripheral blood. These receptors were collected from a man at least 80 years old with acute or convalescent COVID-19. The CDR3 runs from the conserved cysteine through the conserved F or W. Each record gives: V gene, clone size, D gene, J gene, CDR3 protein, CDR3 DNA. A D gene is named only where the DNA matches it firmly. Size is omitted from some rows. Given values are once, few, many or a class for expanded clones.

TRBV6-5	many	-	TRBJ1-1	CASSNRRGWDEAFF	TGTGCCAGCAGTAATCGTAGAGGGTGGGATGAAGCTTTCTTT
TRBV4-2	-	-	TRBJ2-1	CASSQEGDRNAYNEQFF	TGTGCCAGCAGCCAAGAGGGCGACAGGAATGCCTACAATGAGCAGTTCTTC
TRBV5-6	once	TRBD1	TRBJ1-2	CASSQGQPYGYTF	TGTGCCAGCAGCCAGGGACAGCCCTATGGCTACACCTTC
TRBV21-1	-	-	TRBJ2-7	CASSRDRESYEQYF	TGTGCCAGCAGCCGGGACAGGGAGTCCTACGAGCAGTACTTC
TRBV5-6	-	-	TRBJ1-5	CASSFGRRLNQPQHF	TGTGCCAGCAGCTTCGGACGGAGACTAAATCAGCCCCAGCATTTT
TRBV29-1	-	-	TRBJ1-1	CSVPRDGRADTEAFF	TGCAGCGTTCCCCGAGATGGCAGGGCAGATACTGAAGCTTTCTTT
TRBV30	-	TRBD1	TRBJ2-3	CACHTGDRWTDTQYF	TGTGCCTGCCACACGGGGGACAGGTGGACAGATACGCAGTATTTT
TRBV18	-	-	TRBJ2-5	CASSGGVQETQYF	TGTGCCAGCTCAGGAGGGGTTCAAGAGACCCAGTACTTC
TRBV5-6	few	TRBD2	TRBJ2-3	CASSESTSGRASRDTQYF	TGTGCCAGCAGCGAATCGACTAGCGGGAGGGCCTCGAGAGATACGCAGTATTTT
TRBV7-3	-	TRBD1	TRBJ1-3	CASSPGQGNTIYF	TGTGCCAGCAGCCCGGGACAGGGGAACACCATATATTTT
TRBV7-2	few	-	TRBJ1-2	CASSFREGNNYGYTF	TGTGCCAGCAGCTTTCGGGAAGGGAACAACTATGGCTACACCTTC
TRBV7-2	-	-	TRBJ2-2	CASRQDSNTGELFF	TGTGCCAGCAGGCAGGACAGTAACACCGGGGAGCTGTTTTTT
TRBV5-1	-	TRBD2	TRBJ2-3	CASSPGGTSGRTHTQYF	TGCGCCAGCAGCCCTGGCGGGACTAGCGGGAGAACCCATACGCAGTATTTT
TRBV4-2	-	TRBD2	TRBJ2-3	CASSQEATSGWQYF	TGTGCCAGCAGCCAAGAAGCGACTAGCGGATGGCAGTATTTT
TRBV2	-	-	TRBJ2-2	CASSTRNTGELFF	TGTGCCAGCAGTACGAGGAACACCGGGGAGCTGTTTTTT
TRBV10-3	-	TRBD2	TRBJ2-3	CAIMASGTDTQYF	TGTGCCATCATGGCTAGCGGGACAGATACGCAGTATTTT
TRBV19	-	TRBD1	TRBJ2-7	CASRLTGGSPEQYF	TGTGCCAGTAGGCTGACAGGGGGCTCTCCCGAGCAGTACTTC
TRBV3-1/TRBV3-2	-	-	TRBJ1-2	CASSHRGPPYGYTF	TGTGCCAGCAGCCACAGGGGTCCCCCCTATGGCTACACCTTC
TRBV21-1	-	-	TRBJ2-3	CAPAGGDTQYF	TGTGCCCCGGCGGGGGGGGATACGCAGTATTTT
TRBV4-1	-	TRBD2	TRBJ2-3	CASSQVPSGHPSTDTQYF	TGCGCCAGCAGCCAAGTCCCTAGCGGACACCCTAGCACAGATACGCAGTATTTT
TRBV5-4	-	TRBD1	TRBJ1-4	CASSLRGRGTGFEKLFF	TGTGCCAGCAGCTTGAGGGGGAGGGGGACAGGCTTCGAAAAACTGTTTTTT
TRBV7-2	-	TRBD2	TRBJ2-7	CASVYSGTSGSNEQYF	TGTGCCAGCGTTTACTCCGGGACTAGCGGGAGTAACGAGCAGTACTTC
TRBV27	-	-	TRBJ2-4	CASSLQGARGKNIQYF	TGTGCCAGCAGCCTACAGGGAGCGCGCGGCAAAAACATTCAGTACTTC
TRBV28	few	-	TRBJ1-4	CASRVAEGKLFF	TGTGCCAGCAGAGTAGCGGAGGGAAAACTGTTTTTT
TRBV24-1	few	TRBD2	TRBJ2-1	CATSQSTGTSGSVF	TGTGCCACCAGTCAATCCACCGGGACTAGCGGGAGTGTCTTC
TRBV5-1	-	-	TRBJ2-7	CASSFGQGGFNEQYF	TGCGCCAGCAGCTTTGGGCAGGGTGGTTTCAACGAGCAGTACTTC
TRBV4-3	-	TRBD1	TRBJ1-2	CASSQERRGQSYGYTF	TGCGCCAGCAGCCAAGAAAGGAGGGGGCAGAGCTATGGCTACACCTTC
TRBV18	once	TRBD1	TRBJ2-1	CASSSGTANEQFF	TGTGCCAGCTCCTCCGGGACAGCTAATGAGCAGTTCTTC
TRBV11-2	-	-	TRBJ1-3	CASSLGTGPGNTIYF	TGTGCCAGCAGCTTAGGTACAGGCCCTGGAAACACCATATATTTT
TRBV7-2	-	-	TRBJ2-2	CASSFAGATNTGELFF	TGTGCCAGCAGCTTCGCGGGGGCAACGAACACCGGGGAGCTGTTTTTT
TRBV29-1	-	TRBD1	TRBJ2-3	CSLRDRVGADTQYF	TGCAGCCTACGGGACAGGGTAGGGGCAGATACGCAGTATTTT
TRBV9	-	-	TRBJ2-2	CASSVEGGGELFF	TGTGCCAGCAGCGTAGAAGGGGGCGGGGAGCTGTTTTTT
TRBV6-5	-	-	TRBJ2-7	CASSYSGTYEQYF	TGTGCCAGCAGTTACTCCGGGACCTACGAGCAGTACTTC
TRBV5-1	-	-	TRBJ2-7	CAGKLDRTRSYEQYF	TGCGCCGGCAAACTCGACAGGACCCGGAGCTACGAGCAGTACTTC
TRBV6-5	-	-	TRBJ2-7	CASSYQGGSYEQYF	TGTGCCAGCAGTTACCAAGGGGGCTCCTACGAGCAGTACTTC
TRBV27	-	-	TRBJ2-3	CASSSPPLHTDTQYF	TGTGCCAGCAGTTCCCCACCACTACACACAGATACGCAGTATTTT
TRBV10-3	-	-	TRBJ1-1	CAISELPTGAGAEAFF	TGTGCCATCAGTGAGTTACCGACGGGGGCGGGGGCTGAAGCTTTCTTT
TRBV2	-	-	TRBJ1-6	CASHPGRGSSPLHF	TGTGCCAGCCACCCGGGCAGGGGATCATCACCCCTCCACTTT
TRBV11-2	-	-	TRBJ2-7	CASLETQSSYEQYF	TGTGCCAGCCTCGAGACACAAAGCTCCTACGAGCAGTACTTC
TRBV24-1	-	-	TRBJ2-1	CATSDHGRGKNEQFF	TGTGCCACCAGTGATCATGGGAGGGGGAAAAATGAGCAGTTCTTC
TRBV7-2	-	-	TRBJ2-1	CASSLALGGGHEQFF	TGTGCCAGCAGCTTAGCTCTGGGCGGGGGCCATGAGCAGTTCTTC
TRBV4-3	-	TRBD1	TRBJ2-7	CASSQVNRGTYEQYF	TGCGCCAGCAGCCAAGTCAACAGGGGCACCTACGAGCAGTACTTC
TRBV19	-	TRBD1	TRBJ1-5	CASSIPGQGGGQPQHF	TGTGCCAGTAGTATACCCGGACAGGGAGGAGGGCAGCCCCAGCATTTT
TRBV6-1	-	TRBD2	TRBJ2-7	CASSEPGGRSPYEQYF	TGTGCCAGCAGTGAACCGGGCGGGAGATCTCCCTACGAGCAGTACTTC
TRBV5-1	once	-	TRBJ2-7	CASSLALVRQGDYEQYF	TGCGCCAGCAGCTTGGCTCTGGTGCGGCAAGGTGACTACGAGCAGTACTTC
TRBV7-2	-	TRBD1	TRBJ1-1	CASSRDRGRTEAFF	TGTGCCAGCAGCAGAGACAGGGGGCGAACTGAAGCTTTCTTT
TRBV3-1/TRBV3-2	-	TRBD2	TRBJ2-1	CASSHKSGRAVGESYNEQFF	TGTGCCAGCAGCCATAAAAGCGGGAGGGCCGTAGGTGAATCCTACAATGAGCAGTTCTTC
TRBV27	-	-	TRBJ1-6	CASSLDRNNSPLHF	TGTGCCAGCAGTTTAGACAGGAATAATTCACCCCTCCACTTT
TRBV27	-	TRBD2	TRBJ2-3	CASSLSLAGGLGDTQYF	TGTGCCAGCAGTTTATCTCTAGCGGGAGGGTTGGGAGATACGCAGTATTTT